The 23 T cell receptor beta chains below all came from one sample that was sequenced in a study of control samples from healthy donors and cancer patients. Data came from immunoSEQ multiplex PCR; TCRdb stores just in-frame clones and leaves some out. The sample records some 170,000 clones, 96% being singletons. Sequencing was carried out using blood. The receptors shown here come from a woman aged 25 to 39 in good health.

The chain employs TRBV5-4 and TRBJ2-7; TRBD1 matches 8 bases. Germline trimming cut 3 bases from V and 3 bases from J; bases unmatched to any gene: 5. The germline gives CDR1 SGHNT, CDR2 YYREEE (reference sequence). The CDR3 is 14 residues long. The chain's CDR3 is CASSSRGPGYEQYF. DNA of the CDR3: TGTGCCAGCAGCTCCAGGGGGCCCGGCTACGAGCAGTACTTC.

The CDR3 reads CASSLAEQENTGELFF. The CDR3 DNA follows: TGTGCCAGCAGCTTAGCGGAGCAGGAGAACACCGGGGAGCTGTTTTTT. V gene TRBV7-9 combines with J gene TRBJ2-2; D not certain. The CDR3 extends over 16 amino acids. The germline V gene has CDR1 SEHNR and CDR2 FQNEAQ (reference sequence). V lost 0 bases, J lost 1 base, and 9 bases lay in between.

The chain uses TRBV5-1 and TRBJ1-1, with D possibly TRBD1 on 5 matching bases. CDR3 size: 14 residues. The germline gives CDR1 SGHRS, CDR2 YFSETQ. V lost 0 bases to trimming and J lost 4 bases, with 10 bases between them. The CDR3 loop reads CASSLEAGRTEAFF. The CDR3 coding sequence is TGCGCCAGCAGCTTGGAGGCAGGGCGCACTGAAGCTTTCTTT. The entire variable domain, with the rest obtained from reference TRBV5-1 and TRBJ1-1, is as follows: KAGVTQTPRYLIKTRGQQVTLSCSPISGHRSVSWYQQTPGQGLQFLFEYFSETQRNKGNFPGRFSGRQFSNSRSEMNVSTLELGDSALYLCASSLEAGRTEAFFGQGTRLTVV.

The V and J genes are TRBV6-6 and TRBJ2-1; D is uncertain. Between the trimmed V and J ends, which lost 6 bases and 0 bases, there was a span of 3 bases. From germline, CDR1 is MNHNY and CDR2 SVGAGI (reference sequence). The CDR3 has 12 residues. The CDR3 sequence: CASSLSYNEQFF. The CDR3 DNA sequence: TGTGCCAGCAGCCTCTCCTACAATGAGCAGTTCTTC.

The chain joins TRBV27 to TRBJ2-3; 7 bases are a match to TRBD2. This CDR3 region has 16 residues. Germline values: CDR1 MNHEY, CDR2 SMNVEV (reference sequence). The V and J ends lost 6 bases and 1 base, in that order; junction bases with no gene match: 10. The CDR3 loop is CASRFRGEAGTDTQYF. The CDR3 nucleotides read TGTGCCAGCAGGTTCCGGGGGGAGGCGGGCACAGATACGCAGTATTTT.

Notes on this clone: The sample carries other DNA sequences with the same CDR3. This chain uses TRBV3-1 (or the pseudogene TRBV3-2) with TRBJ1-1; no definite D call. The CDR3 extends over 13 amino acids. Germline CDR1 LGHDT, CDR2 YNNKEL (reference sequence). The V gene lost 1 base and the J gene lost 0 bases, with 3 bases spanning the gap. The CDR3 nucleotides are TGTGCCAGCAGCCAAGGAGTGAACACTGAAGCTTTCTTT. As protein: CASSQGVNTEAFF.

The chain combines TRBV5-1 with TRBJ2-1; D possibly matches TRBD1 or TRBD2 (7 bases each). CDR3 length: 15 amino acids. Germline CDR1 reads SGHRS; CDR2 reads YFSETQ. V lost 4 bases and J 8 bases, leaving 19 bases between the germline ends. CDR3: CASSQGGAGIDEQFF. The CDR3 DNA follows: TGCGCCAGCAGCCAGGGGGGGGCTGGGATCGATGAGCAGTTCTTC.

The chain recombines TRBV19 with TRBJ2-7; D is unresolved. Trimming removed 5 bases from V and 4 bases from J, with 15 bases in between. Looked up from germline, CDR1 is LNHDA and CDR2 is SQIVND (reference sequence). The CDR3 spans 14 residues. The DNA for the CDR3 is TGTGCCAGTAGTGCTGGGCTATTGTCGTACGAGCAGTACTTC. This gives the protein CASSAGLLSYEQYF.

The V and J genes are TRBV5-4 and TRBJ2-3, with 7 positions matching TRBD2. This CDR3 contains 14 residues. J lost 2 bases, V lost 10 bases, and 10 bases had no gene match. CDR1 and CDR2 (germline): SGHNT, YYREEE (reference sequence). Written as DNA, the CDR3 is TGTGCCTTCCGGAAGCGGGGCGTCACAGATACGCAGTATTTT. It specifies CAFRKRGVTDTQYF.

The chain carries TRBV5-1 and TRBJ1-2, with 10 bases lining up with TRBD1. Losses at the gene ends were 1 base for V and 6 bases for J; bases not matched to a gene: 12. Germline V gene sequence: CDR1 SGHRS, CDR2 YFSETQ. CDR3 length: 17 residues. CDR3 coding DNA: TGCGCCAGCAGCTTGACGACTACGGTGACAGGGGGCCATGGCTACACCTTC. It translates to CASSLTTTVTGGHGYTF.

This sequence joins TRBV11-2 and TRBJ2-1; 9 nucleotides align to TRBD1. With 2 bases clipped from V and 9 bases from J, the junction kept 11 bases outside the gene matches. Germline-derived CDR1 and CDR2 are SGHAT and FQNNGV. CDR3 length: 16 amino acids. The CDR3 DNA follows: TGTGCCAGCAGCTTACCACCGGGACAGGGTTTTACTGAGCAGTTCTTC. It codes for CASSLPPGQGFTEQFF.

This clone was counted only a few times. The gene calls are TRBV7-8 and TRBJ2-2, with 11 nucleotides matching TRBD2. Germline lookup yields CDR1 SGHVS and CDR2 FQNEAQ. The J segment lost 6 bases and the V segment lost 7 bases, leaving 10 bases of the junction unmatched. The CDR3 extends over 16 amino acids. This CDR3 is CASIKETSGVAGELFF. CDR3 DNA sequence: TGTGCCAGCATCAAAGAGACTAGCGGGGTAGCCGGGGAGCTGTTTTTT.

V and J are TRBV5-6 and TRBJ2-1; tentatively, D is TRBD2 (6 bases). CDR3 length equals 14 residues. Germline assignment: CDR1 SGHDT and CDR2 YYEEEE. Between the trimmed V and J ends, which lost 5 bases and 9 bases, there was a span of 18 bases. The CDR3 loop reads CASRPGLSWGEQFF. In DNA, the CDR3 is TGTGCCAGCAGACCGGGACTCTCGTGGGGTGAGCAGTTCTTC.

The rearrangement joins TRBV4-1 to TRBJ1-2, with no clear D. Germline lookup yields CDR1 MGHRA and CDR2 YSYEKL. The CDR3 extends over 14 amino acids. The germline V and J ends were trimmed by 0 bases and 8 bases, with 13 bases remaining between them. DNA for the CDR3: TGCGCCAGCAGCCAAGATCTGGGTAAATACGGCTACACCTTC. Protein: CASSQDLGKYGYTF.

The gene calls are TRBV29-1 and TRBJ1-4; a weak D match, TRBD1 (6 bases). Germline CDR1 reads SQVTM; CDR2 reads ANQGSEA. V lost 1 base and J 7 bases, leaving 10 bases between the germline ends. This CDR3 spans 13 amino acids. The CDR3 sequence is CSVEVGGGEKLFF. In DNA, the CDR3 is TGCAGCGTTGAAGTGGGGGGCGGTGAAAAACTGTTTTTT. Supplemented by reference TRBV29-1 and TRBJ1-4, the full variable domain reads SAVISQKPSRDICQRGTSLTIQCQVDSQVTMMFWYRQQPGQSLTLIATANQGSEATYESGFVIDKFPISRPNLTFSTLTVSNMSPEDSSIYLCSVEVGGGEKLFFGSGTQLSVL.

This clone was seen once. This chain uses TRBV4-1 with TRBJ2-4; tentatively, D is TRBD2 (7 bases). The CDR3 loop spans 18 amino acids. V lost 1 base, J lost 4 bases, and 20 bases lay in between. Germline-derived CDR1 and CDR2 are MGHRA and YSYEKL. CDR3 nucleotides: TGCGCCAGCAGCCAAGGTCCCCGTGGGGGGGCTGCAAAAAACATTCAGTACTTC. Protein product: CASSQGPRGGAAKNIQYF.

With respect to this clone: A junction end diverges from the germline sequence, so it may reflect a read error. The rearrangement joins TRBV5-8 to TRBJ1-5; 7 bases fit TRBD1. This CDR3 region has 17 residues. Per germline, CDR1 SGHTS and CDR2 YDEGEE. The CDR3 coding sequence is TGTGCCAGCAGCCCTGGTTGGGACAGCAGTCCTCATCAGTCCCAGCATTTT. This encodes CASSPGWDSSPHQSQHF.

The rearrangement joins TRBV5-4 to TRBJ2-3; D may correspond to TRBD1 or TRBD2 (5 bases each). V lost 4 bases and J 1 base, leaving 13 bases between the germline ends. Germline values: CDR1 SGHNT, CDR2 YYREEE (reference sequence). The CDR3 is 15 amino acids. The CDR3 sequence: CASSPTGRGTDTQYF. The CDR3 bases are TGTGCCAGCAGCCCGACGGGACGGGGCACAGATACGCAGTATTTT.

In this sample, this clone turned up once. V and J are TRBV6-6 and TRBJ2-7; D unclear. CDR1 MNHNY and CDR2 SVGAGI come from the germline V gene (reference sequence). The CDR3 is made up of 11 amino acids. With 6 bases removed from V and 4 bases from J, the gap between germline ends came to 7 bases. The CDR3 loop reads CASSPQYEQYF. CDR3 DNA sequence: TGTGCCAGCAGCCCCCAGTACGAGCAGTACTTC.

A single count supports this clone. The chain carries TRBV11-2 and TRBJ2-1; D is unresolved. The germline V gene has CDR1 SGHAT and CDR2 FQNNGV. This CDR3 region has 18 residues. Trimming took off 2 bases at V and 0 bases at J, with 17 bases between the two ends. In nucleotides, the CDR3 is TGTGCCAGCAGCTTAAAAACGCAGGTGGCTAGCTCCTACAATGAGCAGTTCTTC. It specifies CASSLKTQVASSYNEQFF.

The chain couples TRBV19 to TRBJ2-3; unclear D gene. The length of the CDR3 is 12 residues. Between the trimmed V and J ends, which lost 5 bases and 6 bases, there was a span of 9 bases. Germline CDR1 reads LNHDA; CDR2 reads SQIVND (reference sequence). The CDR3 spells CASSPRMDTQYF. The CDR3 nucleotides are TGTGCCAGTAGTCCTCGGATGGATACGCAGTATTTT.

CDR3 nucleotide sequence: TGTGCCAGCAGTCGGGCCAATCTCTATAATTCACCCCTCCACTTT. Its protein is CASSRANLYNSPLHF. This chain connects TRBV6-5 to TRBJ1-6; no clear D. Germline assignment: CDR1 MNHEY and CDR2 SVGAGI. This CDR3 spans 15 amino acids. The V gene lost 5 bases and the J gene lost 3 bases, with 11 bases spanning the gap.

The V and J genes are TRBV19 and TRBJ1-5; a possible D gene is TRBD1 (5 bases). The ends were cut back, 7 bases at V and 6 bases at J, with 13 bases in the middle. There are 13 residues in the CDR3. Germline V gene sequence: CDR1 LNHDA, CDR2 SQIVND (reference sequence). The CDR3 sequence: CASTGRAAQPQHF. The DNA for the CDR3 is TGTGCCAGTACTGGCAGGGCGGCTCAGCCCCAGCATTTT. The variable domain in full, completed from reference TRBV19 and TRBJ1-5, reads DGGITQSPKYLFRKEGQNVTLSCEQNLNHDAMYWYRQDPGQGLRLIYYSQIVNDFQKGDIAEGYSVSREKKESFPLTVTSAQKNPTAFYLCASTGRAAQPQHFGDGTRLSIL.